This is a list of T cell receptor beta chains from one sample in a study of shared clonotypes between healthy human individuals. Clones were sequenced by immunoSEQ multiplex PCR, and TCRdb holds only the in-frame ones, with some missing. The sample yields 400,000 or so clones, 90% to 97% seen once. The sequenced sample consisted of memory CD8+ T cells sorted from blood. The origin of the receptors is a man aged 25-40 years in good health. CDR3s include the opening cysteine and the closing phenylalanine or tryptophan. The order of the fields is J gene, V gene, D gene, clone size, CDR3 DNA, CDR3 protein. A D gene is named only where the DNA matches it firmly. The size field is filled for only some rows; it gives once, few, many or a size class.

TRBJ1-3 TRBV5-1 . once TGCGCCAGCAGCTTGTTGGCAGGGGCGCTGTCTGGAAACACCATATATTTT CASSLLAGALSGNTIYF
TRBJ2-7 TRBV4-2 . . TGTGCCAGCAGCCAAGAATTGGAGGACACCTACGAGCAGTACTTC CASSQELEDTYEQYF
TRBJ1-5 TRBV6-1 . . TGTGCCACCGAACGACAGGCCCGCAATCAGCCCCAGCATTTT CATERQARNQPQHF
TRBJ2-3 TRBV10-2 . once TGCGCCAGCAGACTAGCTAGCACAGATACGCAGTATTTT CASRLASTDTQYF
TRBJ2-1 TRBV7-2 TRBD2 once TGTGCCAGCAGCTTAGAGGCGGGAGGGTCCTACAATGAGCAGTTCTTC CASSLEAGGSYNEQFF
TRBJ1-1 TRBV10-3 TRBD1 . TGTGCCATCGGGACAGGGGGCTCGAACACTGAAGCTTTCTTT CAIGTGGSNTEAFF
TRBJ1-2 TRBV7-2 . . TGTGCCAGCAGCTTAGTTAGGGGTAACTATGGCTACACCTTC CASSLVRGNYGYTF
TRBJ2-7 TRBV13 TRBD1 . TGTGCCAGCAGCTTTCTTCCCGGGACAGGGGCTTCCTACGAGCAGTACTTC CASSFLPGTGASYEQYF
TRBJ1-2 TRBV19 . . TGTGCCAGTAGGTTTGGAGGGTCTGCGGCTAACTATGGCTACACCTTC CASRFGGSAANYGYTF
TRBJ2-3 TRBV30 TRBD2 . TGTGCCTGGAGTGTAGAGCGGGAGTTTTGGAGCACAGATACGCAGTATTTT CAWSVEREFWSTDTQYF
TRBJ1-2 TRBV30 . . TGTGCCTGGAGTGAAGGCAGAGACTATGGCTACACCTTC CAWSEGRDYGYTF
TRBJ1-2 TRBV18 TRBD1 . TGTGCCAGCTCACCCGAGGGACAGGGGGCTAACTATGGCTACACCTTC CASSPEGQGANYGYTF
TRBJ2-1 TRBV18 TRBD2 . TGTGCCAGCTCACCCAATCTAGCGGGTTACAATGAGCAGTTCTTC CASSPNLAGYNEQFF
TRBJ1-1 TRBV7-8 . . TGTGCCAGCAGCCCCGGGACACATTTCGTTGAAGCTTTCTTT CASSPGTHFVEAFF
TRBJ1-2 TRBV19 TRBD1 once TGTGCCAGTAGTACCACCGGGACAGGGGCGGGCTACACCTTC CASSTTGTGAGYTF
TRBJ2-1 TRBV2 . . TGTGCCAGCAGGTTCGCTTTTAGCTCCTACAATGAGCAGTTCTTC CASRFAFSSYNEQFF
TRBJ1-6 TRBV14 TRBD1 . TGTGCCAGCAGCCGCCGGGACAGGGGTTCACCCCTCCACTTT CASSRRDRGSPLHF
TRBJ2-7 TRBV28 . . TGTGCCAGCAGTCCTCTTCAGACCTACGAGCAGTACTTC CASSPLQTYEQYF
TRBJ2-2 TRBV6-9 TRBD1 . TGTGCCAGCAGTTATTTATATCTGGACAGGGGGCAGCTGTTTTTT CASSYLYLDRGQLFF
TRBJ2-1 TRBV4-1 TRBD1 . TGCGCCAGCAGCCAAAGGGACAGGGGGAATGAGCAGTTCTTC CASSQRDRGNEQFF
TRBJ2-3 TRBV2 . . TGTGCCAGCAGTGAACGGGATACGCAGTATTTT CASSERDTQYF
TRBJ2-4 TRBV6-1 TRBD1 once TGTGCCAGCAGTGAGGACAGGGGAGGGTTTGGTTCCAAAAACATTCAGTACTTC CASSEDRGGFGSKNIQYF
TRBJ1-3 TRBV6-5 . . TGTGCCAGCTCTGCCGGGAGGAGTGGAAACACCATATATTTT CASSAGRSGNTIYF
TRBJ2-1 TRBV10-1 TRBD2 . TGCGCCAGCAGTGAGATCCTAGCGGGAGGCAATGAGCAGTTCTTC CASSEILAGGNEQFF
TRBJ1-2 TRBV28 . . TGTGCCAGCAGTGAGGACGTGGTCCGTGGCTACACCTTC CASSEDVVRGYTF
TRBJ2-1 TRBV7-9 TRBD2 . TGTGCCAGCAGAGGACTAGCGGGAGTAAATGAGCAGTTCTTC CASRGLAGVNEQFF
TRBJ2-1 TRBV6-5 . . TGTGCCAGCAGCGAAACTACCTCCTACAATGAGCAGTTCTTC CASSETTSYNEQFF
TRBJ2-1 TRBV9 TRBD2 . TGTGCCAGCAGCGTAGTACCCGGGACTAGCGACGCTTTTTACAATGAGCAGTTCTTC CASSVVPGTSDAFYNEQFF
TRBJ2-2 TRBV5-4 . once TGTGGTGGGATCGGGGAGCTGTTTTTT CGGIGELFF
TRBJ1-1 TRBV4-1 . . TGCGCCAGCAGCCTGCGGCCCAGGGCGGGGAGGAACACTGAAGCTTTCTTT CASSLRPRAGRNTEAFF
TRBJ2-5 TRBV6-1 . . TGTGCCAGCAGTGAAGCGCACATCAGGGCTGGAGTTTGGTCGACCCAGTACTTC CASSEAHIRAGVWSTQYF
TRBJ2-7 TRBV6-5 TRBD1 . TGTGCCAGCAGTTACGGGGGACAGGGCTCCTACGAGCAGTACTTC CASSYGGQGSYEQYF
TRBJ2-1 TRBV29-1 . . TGCAGCGTTGGGGGCGGCAGCTCCTACAATGAGCAGTTCTTC CSVGGGSSYNEQFF